Following are 3 T cell receptor beta chains from one sample sequenced in a study of blood T cell repertoires in COVID-19. Measured with immunoSEQ multiplex PCR; TCRdb has only the in-frame clones, and not every one. The table shows some 140,000 clones, with 83% occurring only once. The specimen sequenced was peripheral blood. These receptors were obtained from a woman aged 55 to 70 with COVID-19, enrolled during active disease.

This chain connects TRBV7-6 to TRBJ1-5; TRBD1 is a possible D gene (6 bases). The V end was cut by 1 base, the J end by 1 base, with 11 bases between. Germline values: CDR1 SGHVS, CDR2 FNYEAQ. There are 16 residues in the CDR3. The CDR3, as DNA: TGTGCCAGCAGCTTAGGTTCAGGGGTAAGCAATCAGCCCCAGCATTTT. The encoded protein is CASSLGSGVSNQPQHF. Full variable domain (rest looked up from reference TRBV7-6 and TRBJ1-5): GAGVSQSPRYKVTKRGQDVALRCDPISGHVSLYWYRQALGQGPEFLTYFNYEAQQDKSGLPNDRFSAERPEGSISTLTIQRTEQRDSAMYRCASSLGSGVSNQPQHFGDGTRLSIL.

The chain recombines TRBV5-8 with TRBJ1-1, with a possible D match to TRBD1 (5 bases). The germline V gene encodes CDR1 SGHTS and CDR2 YDEGEE. With 0 bases removed from V and 5 bases from J, the gap between germline ends came to 14 bases. The CDR3 runs to 15 residues. CDR3 region: CASSLGVWGDTEAFF. The CDR3 region has the DNA TGTGCCAGCAGCTTGGGGGTATGGGGCGATACTGAAGCTTTCTTT.

The chain combines TRBV7-2 with TRBJ1-3, with 7 bases fitting TRBD1. With 5 bases clipped from V and 2 bases from J, the junction kept 6 bases outside the gene matches. The germline gives CDR1 SGHTA, CDR2 FQGNSA. The length of the CDR3 is 15 residues. Here the CDR3 DNA reads TGTGCCAGCAGCAGTCAGAGGGGGCCTGGAAACACCATATATTTT. Translation gives CASSSQRGPGNTIYF.